The entry below gives a single TCR beta chain sequence along with its context. Antigen unknown. These data come from a study of cytomegalovirus exposure and HLA in healthy donors. This table comes from immunoSEQ multiplex PCR, and its TCRdb copy is limited to in-frame clones, with some not included. The sample includes about 160,000 clones, around 96% of them seen just once. This CDR3 is built from 11 residues. V was trimmed by 3 bases and J by 13 bases, leaving 12 bases between them. Germline V gene sequence: CDR1 DFQATT, CDR2 SNEGSKA (reference sequence). Whole-study results and caveats: The investigators catalogued under 200 TCR beta chains as cytomegalovirus-associated. Within the roughly 120 validation repertoires, first-cohort TCR clusters tended to co-occur, according to a later analysis. Reports described diagnosis of cytomegalovirus status by the classifier as highly specific and sensitive.

The source of this sequence is a woman aged 18-29 years in good health and CMV-seronegative. Sequencing input: PBMCs. The chain recombines TRBV20-1 with TRBJ1-4; D is undetermined. CDR3 protein: CSASSGSGLFF. The DNA for the CDR3 is TGCAGTGCTAGTTCCGGCAGCGGACTGTTTTTT.